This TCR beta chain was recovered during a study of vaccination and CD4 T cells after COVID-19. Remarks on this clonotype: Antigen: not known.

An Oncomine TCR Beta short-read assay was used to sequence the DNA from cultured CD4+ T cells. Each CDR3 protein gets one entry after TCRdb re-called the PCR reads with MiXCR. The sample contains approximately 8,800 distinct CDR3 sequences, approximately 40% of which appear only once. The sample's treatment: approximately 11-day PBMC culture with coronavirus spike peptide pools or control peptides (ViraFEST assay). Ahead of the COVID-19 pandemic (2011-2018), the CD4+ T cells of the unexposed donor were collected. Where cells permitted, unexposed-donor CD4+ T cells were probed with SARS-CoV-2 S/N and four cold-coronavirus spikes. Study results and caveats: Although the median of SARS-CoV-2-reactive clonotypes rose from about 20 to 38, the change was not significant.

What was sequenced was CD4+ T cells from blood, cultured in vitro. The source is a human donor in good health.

Here the CDR3 DNA reads TGTGCCAGTACCGCAGAAGGGTCCATGGGGCGCGGAGGCTACACCTTC. As protein: CASTAEGSMGRGGYTF. The J gene is TRBJ1-2, the V gene TRBV19, with D perhaps TRBD1 (5 bases). The V and J ends lost 7 bases and 8 bases respectively, with 26 bases between them. Looked up from germline, CDR1 is LNHDA and CDR2 is SQIVND (reference sequence). This CDR3 contains 16 residues.